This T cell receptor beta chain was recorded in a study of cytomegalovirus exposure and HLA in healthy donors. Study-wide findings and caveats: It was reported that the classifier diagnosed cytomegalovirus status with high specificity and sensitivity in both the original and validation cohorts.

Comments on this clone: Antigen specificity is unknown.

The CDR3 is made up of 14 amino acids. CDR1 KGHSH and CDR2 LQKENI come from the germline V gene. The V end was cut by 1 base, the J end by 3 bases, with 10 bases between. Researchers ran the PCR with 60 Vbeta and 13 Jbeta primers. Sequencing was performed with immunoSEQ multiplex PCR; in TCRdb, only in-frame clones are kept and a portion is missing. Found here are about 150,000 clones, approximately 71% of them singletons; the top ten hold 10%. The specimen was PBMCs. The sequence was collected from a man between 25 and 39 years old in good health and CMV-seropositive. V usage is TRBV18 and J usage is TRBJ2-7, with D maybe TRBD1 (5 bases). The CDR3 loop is CASSPQDIGYEQYF. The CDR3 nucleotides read TGTGCCAGCTCACCACAGGACATAGGCTACGAGCAGTACTTC.